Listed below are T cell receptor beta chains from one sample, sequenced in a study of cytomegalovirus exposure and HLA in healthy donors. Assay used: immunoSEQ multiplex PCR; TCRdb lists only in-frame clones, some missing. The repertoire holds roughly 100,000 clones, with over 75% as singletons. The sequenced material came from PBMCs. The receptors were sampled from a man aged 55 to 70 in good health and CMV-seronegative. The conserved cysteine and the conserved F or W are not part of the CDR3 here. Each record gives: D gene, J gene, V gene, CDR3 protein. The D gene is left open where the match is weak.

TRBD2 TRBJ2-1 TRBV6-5 ASSAGGVNEQF
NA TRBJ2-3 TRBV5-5 ASSLGPSRGTDTQY
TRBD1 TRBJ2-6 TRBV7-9 ASSLGDRAKISGANVLT
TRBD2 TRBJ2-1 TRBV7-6 ASSRTSGGLNEQF
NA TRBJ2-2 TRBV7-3 ASSQRGGTGELF
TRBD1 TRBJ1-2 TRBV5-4 ASSYTGEYGYT
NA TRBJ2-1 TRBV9 ASSVGSSYNEQF
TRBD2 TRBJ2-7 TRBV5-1 ASSPRGAGTYEQY
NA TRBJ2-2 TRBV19 ASSFRGAGELF
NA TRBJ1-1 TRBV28 ASKRAQNTGFAEAF
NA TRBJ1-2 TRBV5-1 ASSFGEGYGYT
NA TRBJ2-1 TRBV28 ASIRYSEQF
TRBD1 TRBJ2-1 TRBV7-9 ASSLAQRGQGFSYNEQF
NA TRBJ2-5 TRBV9 ASSVEAGRVGETQY
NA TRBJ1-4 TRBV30 AWSVRRSTNEKLF
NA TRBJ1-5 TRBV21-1 ASRDRGVQPQH
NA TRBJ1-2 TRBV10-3 ATRLGWGANYGYT
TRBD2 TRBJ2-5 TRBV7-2 ASSLELAGGLETQY
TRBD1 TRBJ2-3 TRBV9 ASSIGQGADTQY
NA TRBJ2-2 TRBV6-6 ASRQGGYTGELF
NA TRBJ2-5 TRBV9 ASSGGGGPETQY
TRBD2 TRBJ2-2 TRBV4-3 ASSQVTGGTTGELF
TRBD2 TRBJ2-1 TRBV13 VSSLGTSVIYNEQF
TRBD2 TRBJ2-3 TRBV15 ATSRGTSGVSTDTQY
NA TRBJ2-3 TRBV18 ASSSRGRRGTDTQY
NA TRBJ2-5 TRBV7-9 ASSARSRETQY
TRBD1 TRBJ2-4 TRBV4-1 ASSPPGQERAKNIQY
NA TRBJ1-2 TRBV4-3 ASSQDAGVTYGYT
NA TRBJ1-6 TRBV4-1 ASSQDRGSRTRNSPLH
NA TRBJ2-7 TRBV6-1 ASIGVGGGPEEQY
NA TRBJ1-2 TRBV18 ASSPREGLLAGGYT
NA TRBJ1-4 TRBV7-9 ASSLVAGIGEKLF
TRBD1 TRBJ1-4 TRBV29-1 SVCTGGNEKLF
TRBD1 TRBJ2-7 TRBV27 ASRPIPGQGSSYEQY
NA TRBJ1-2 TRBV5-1 ASSYRTAAQGYGYT
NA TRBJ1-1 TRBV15 ATSRDTEAF
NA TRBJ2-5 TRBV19 ASSNTGQETQY
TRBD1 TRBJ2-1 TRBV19 ASSMSDRARGQF
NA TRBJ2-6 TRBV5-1 ASSLGSVNSGANVLT
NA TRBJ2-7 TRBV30 AWASAGARLYEQY
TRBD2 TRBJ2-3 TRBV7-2 ASSVGGYDTQY
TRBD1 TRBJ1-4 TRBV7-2 ASSQTGQGEKLF
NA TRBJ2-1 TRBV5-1 ASSYTVVNEQF
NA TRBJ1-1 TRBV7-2 ASSRVRLNTEAF
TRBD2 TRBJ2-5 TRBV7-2 ASRSELAGVETQY
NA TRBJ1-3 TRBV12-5 ASGLEQGSGNTIY
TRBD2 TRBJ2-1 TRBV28 ASSLTGGGISYNEQF
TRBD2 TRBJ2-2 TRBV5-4 ASSLVQGGAGELF
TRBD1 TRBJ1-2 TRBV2 ASSEDRNYGYT
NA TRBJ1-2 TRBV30 AWSVRGVYGYT
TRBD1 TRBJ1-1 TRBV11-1 ASSLRTGWAF